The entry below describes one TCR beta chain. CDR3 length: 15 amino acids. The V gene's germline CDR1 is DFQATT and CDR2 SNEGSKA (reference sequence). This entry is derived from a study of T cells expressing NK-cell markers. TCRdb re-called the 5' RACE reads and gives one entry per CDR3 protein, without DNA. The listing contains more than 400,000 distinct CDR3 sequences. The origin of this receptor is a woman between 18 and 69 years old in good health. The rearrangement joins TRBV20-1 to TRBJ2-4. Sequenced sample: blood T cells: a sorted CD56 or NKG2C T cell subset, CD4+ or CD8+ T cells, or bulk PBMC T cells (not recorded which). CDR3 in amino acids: CSATDPVEAKNIQYF.